These T cell receptor beta chains were read from a single sample in a study of blood T cell repertoires in COVID-19. The repertoire was sequenced with immunoSEQ multiplex PCR; TCRdb's copy has only in-frame clones and lacks some. The sample holds hundreds of thousands of clones; roughly four fifths are singletons and the top ten take 3.6%. Sequencing was done on a sample of PBMCs or T cells enriched from blood (not recorded which). The receptors were sampled from a woman between 35 and 50 years old who had been exposed to COVID-19. The CDR3 runs from the conserved cysteine through the conserved F or W. D genes are given only for firm matches. Part of the rows lack a size; the others show once, few, many or a class for expanded clones.

TRBJ1-1	TRBV3-1/TRBV3-2	-	-	TGTGCCAGCAGCCAAGCAGGGCGGAACACTGAAGCTTTCTTT	CASSQAGRNTEAFF
TRBJ1-5	TRBV28	TRBD1	-	TGTGCCAGCAGTTCCGGACAGGGTGGAGGTCAGCCCCAGCATTTT	CASSSGQGGGQPQHF
TRBJ1-1	TRBV19	-	-	TGTGCCAGTAGTATGGGCAGGGGCACTGAAGCTTTCTTT	CASSMGRGTEAFF
TRBJ1-1	TRBV25-1	-	-	TGTGCCAGCAGTGAAAGAGTGAACACTGAAGCTTTCTTT	CASSERVNTEAFF
TRBJ1-3	TRBV12-3/TRBV12-4	-	-	TGTGCCAGCAGTCGAGAGGGGAGGGACACCATATATTTT	CASSREGRDTIYF
TRBJ2-1	TRBV9	TRBD2	-	TGTGCCAGCAGCTTTCGACTAGCGCAGTCCTACAATGAGCAGTTCTTC	CASSFRLAQSYNEQFF
TRBJ1-2	TRBV6-5	-	-	TGTGCCAGCACCGAAGGCGGGGGTGCTGACTATGGCTACACCTTC	CASTEGGGADYGYTF
TRBJ1-2	TRBV4-1	-	-	TGCGCCAGCAGCCAAGATTCGGGACAAATCCCCGGCGCCTATGGCTACACCTTC	CASSQDSGQIPGAYGYTF
TRBJ1-2	TRBV28	-	-	TGTCTCACGGGAGGCTCCGATAGCGGCTACACCTTC	CLTGGSDSGYTF
TRBJ2-1	TRBV7-2	TRBD2	-	TGTGCCAGCAGCCGGACTAGCGGGGGGGCCCTTGGCAATGAGCAGTTCTTC	CASSRTSGGALGNEQFF
TRBJ2-2	TRBV7-3	-	-	TGTGCCAGCAGCTTATTAGAGGGCACCGGGGAGCTGTTTTTT	CASSLLEGTGELFF
TRBJ1-6	TRBV28	-	-	TGTGCCAGTCGCGGGAATTCACCCCTCCACTTT	CASRGNSPLHF
TRBJ2-6	TRBV28	-	-	TGTGCCAGCAGTTATCGTACCGGGTCTGGGGCCAACGTCCTGACTTTC	CASSYRTGSGANVLTF
TRBJ1-5	TRBV19	-	-	TGTGCCAGTACCGACCCGACAGAAGACGATCAGCCCCAGCATTTT	CASTDPTEDDQPQHF
TRBJ2-7	TRBV4-3	TRBD1	-	TGCGCCAGCAGCCAGCTGACAGGGGACGAGCAGTACTTC	CASSQLTGDEQYF
TRBJ2-1	TRBV4-2	TRBD2	-	TGTGCCAGCAGCCAAGGGGCGGGGGGGGACAATGAGCAGTTCTTC	CASSQGAGGDNEQFF
TRBJ2-3	TRBV5-1	TRBD1	-	TGCGCCAGCAGGTACCAGGGGGCGGGCTCAGATACGCAGTATTTT	CASRYQGAGSDTQYF
TRBJ1-4	TRBV4-3	-	-	TGCGCCAGCAGCGGGATGGGGGGGACTAATGAAAAACTGTTTTTT	CASSGMGGTNEKLFF
TRBJ1-1	TRBV4-2	-	-	TGTGCCAGCAGACTCTGGGAGCAGACTGAAGCTTTCTTT	CASRLWEQTEAFF
TRBJ2-7	TRBV2	TRBD1	-	TGTGCCAGCATCGAACCCGGGACAGCCTCAAGGTTTTCCTACGAGCAGTACTTC	CASIEPGTASRFSYEQYF
TRBJ1-1	TRBV28	TRBD1	-	TGTGCCAGCAGTCCGTGGACAGGGGGGACTGAAGCTTTCTTT	CASSPWTGGTEAFF
TRBJ1-1	TRBV7-7	TRBD1	-	TGTGCTAGCAGCCGCGACAGGGGTACTGAAGCTTTCTTT	CASSRDRGTEAFF
TRBJ2-7	TRBV10-3	TRBD2	-	TGTGCCATCAGTAAAGAAGCGGGGGGGCCCTACGAGCAGTACTTC	CAISKEAGGPYEQYF
TRBJ1-1	TRBV7-8	TRBD1	-	TGTGCCAGCAGCTTGACGCCCAGGGGGCGGGCGTGGAACACTGAAGCTTTCTTT	CASSLTPRGRAWNTEAFF
TRBJ2-2	TRBV3-1/TRBV3-2	TRBD1	-	TGTGCCAGCAGCCGAGACAGGGGCACCGGGGAGCTGTTTTTT	CASSRDRGTGELFF
TRBJ2-5	TRBV3-1/TRBV3-2	-	-	TGTGCCAGCAGCCAAGATTTAGCTGGGGAGACCCAGTACTTC	CASSQDLAGETQYF
TRBJ2-5	TRBV7-8	-	-	TGTGCCAGCAGCCAGGGGGGGGTAGCGGGGTTCCGAGAGACCCAGTACTTC	CASSQGGVAGFRETQYF
TRBJ2-7	TRBV7-8	-	-	TGTGCCAGCAGCTTAGGGAAAGGGGAATACGAGCAGTACTTC	CASSLGKGEYEQYF
TRBJ2-1	TRBV11-3	-	-	TGTGCCAGCAGCTTAGACGGCAATGAGCAGTTCTTC	CASSLDGNEQFF
TRBJ2-2	TRBV28	TRBD1	-	TGTGCCAGCAGTTTAAACAGGGGGGCCGGGGAGCTGTTTTTT	CASSLNRGAGELFF
TRBJ1-4	TRBV27	-	-	TGTGCCAGCAGTTTCACAGTGGGTAATGAAAAACTGTTTTTT	CASSFTVGNEKLFF
TRBJ1-1	TRBV6-2/TRBV6-3	-	-	TGTGCCAGCAGTGACAGGTCGAACACTGAAGCTTTCTTT	CASSDRSNTEAFF
TRBJ2-5	TRBV27	TRBD1	-	TGTGCCAGCAGTAACACAGGGGGAGCGACCCAGTACTTC	CASSNTGGATQYF
TRBJ2-5	TRBV4-1	-	-	TGCGCCAGCAGCCTTTTGACCAGCGGGGAGACCCAGTACTTC	CASSLLTSGETQYF
TRBJ2-1	TRBV9	TRBD1	few	TGTGCCAGCAGCGTAGTGCCAGGGGGCTACAATGAGCAGTTCTTC	CASSVVPGGYNEQFF
TRBJ2-3	TRBV25-1	-	-	TGTGCCAGCAGCTATGGCACAGATACGCAGTATTTT	CASSYGTDTQYF
TRBJ2-1	TRBV7-3	-	-	TGTGCCAGCAGCTTGAGCAATGAGCAGTTCTTC	CASSLSNEQFF
TRBJ1-4	TRBV5-1	-	-	TGCGCCAGCAGCCGCCGCGGACAGCCCGAGAATGAAAAACTGTTTTTT	CASSRRGQPENEKLFF
TRBJ2-3	TRBV18	TRBD2	-	TGTGCCAGCTCCCTCGGGGGGGGGCCCACAGATACGCAGTATTTT	CASSLGGGPTDTQYF
TRBJ2-7	TRBV28	-	-	TGTGCCAGCATTCCCCTCGGGGTTGCCCGTGGGGAGCAGTACTTC	CASIPLGVARGEQYF
TRBJ2-6	TRBV2	TRBD1	-	TGTGCCAGCAGTAGGACAGGGCCCTCTGGGGCCAACGTCCTGACTTTC	CASSRTGPSGANVLTF
TRBJ2-3	TRBV6-5	TRBD1	-	TGTGCCAGCAGTCTCGGACAGGGGAGGACAGATACGCAGTATTTT	CASSLGQGRTDTQYF
TRBJ1-4	TRBV7-3	TRBD1	-	TGTGCCAGCAGCCGGGACAGGGTAGAGCTGGGTGAAAAACTGTTTTTT	CASSRDRVELGEKLFF
TRBJ1-1	TRBV5-1	-	-	TGCGCCAGCAGCATTGGACAGTCCGACACTGAAGCTTTCTTT	CASSIGQSDTEAFF
TRBJ1-1	TRBV18	-	few	TGTGCCAGCTCACCATACCGGGAGAACACTGAAGCTTTCTTT	CASSPYRENTEAFF
TRBJ2-7	TRBV12-5	-	-	TGTGCTAGTGGTGTCGGGACACCGCGGGAGCAGTACTTC	CASGVGTPREQYF